This record concerns one T cell receptor beta chain sequence. These data are taken from a study of blood T cell repertoires in COVID-19. Looking at the study overall: Both acute and convalescent COVID-19 samples were obtained from the United States, Italy and Spain.

Cohort assignment relied on participant-reported clinical history. Here immunoSEQ multiplex PCR was the method, and the copy in TCRdb shows in-frame clones only, minus some. This sample yields about 250,000 clones, of which 75% to 90% are seen a single time; less than 2.5% belongs to the top ten. The material sequenced was PBMCs or T cells enriched from blood (not recorded which). The receptor comes from a woman aged 18-30 years who had recovered from COVID-19.

CDR3 sequence reads: CASSQGAGGMRTEAFF. The DNA of the CDR3 is TGTGCCAGCAGCCAAGGAGCAGGGGGTATGCGCACTGAAGCTTTCTTT. V and J are TRBV4-2 and TRBJ1-1, with 7 nucleotides matching TRBD1. This CDR3 contains 16 residues. Unmatched junction bases numbered 9, after V lost 1 base and J lost 4 bases. Germline V CDR1 and CDR2: LGHNA, YNFKEQ.